A selection of T cell receptor beta chains follows, all from one sample in a study of blood T cell repertoires in COVID-19. Sequencing used immunoSEQ multiplex PCR; TCRdb keeps in-frame clones, though not all of them. The sample includes some 250,000 clones, 88% of them seen just once. Sequencing was done on a sample of peripheral blood. The origin of the receptors is a woman between 25 and 40 years old with acute or convalescent COVID-19. Both conserved end residues are part of each CDR3. D genes are given only for firm matches. Some rows mark clone size as missing; the rest say once, few, many or name a class of expanded clone.

J gene: TRBJ2-3; D gene: -; clone size: -; V gene: TRBV4-3; CDR3 protein: CASSHYRGDTQYF; CDR3 DNA: TGCGCCAGCAGCCATTACCGGGGAGATACGCAGTATTTT
J gene: TRBJ1-4; D gene: TRBD1; clone size: -; V gene: TRBV24-1; CDR3 protein: CATSEPGTDEKLFF; CDR3 DNA: TGTGCCACCAGTGAGCCCGGGACAGATGAAAAACTGTTTTTT
J gene: TRBJ1-5; D gene: -; clone size: -; V gene: TRBV2; CDR3 protein: CASSERRGDQPQHF; CDR3 DNA: TGTGCCAGCAGTGAGCGAAGGGGCGATCAGCCCCAGCATTTT
J gene: TRBJ2-1; D gene: -; clone size: -; V gene: TRBV3-1/TRBV3-2; CDR3 protein: CASSQVAGEQFF; CDR3 DNA: TGTGCCAGCAGCCAAGTTGCGGGGGAGCAGTTCTTC
J gene: TRBJ1-1; D gene: TRBD1; clone size: once; V gene: TRBV12-3/TRBV12-4; CDR3 protein: CASSYQGVTEAFF; CDR3 DNA: TGTGCCAGCAGCTATCAGGGGGTTACTGAAGCTTTCTTT
J gene: TRBJ1-5; D gene: -; clone size: -; V gene: TRBV27; CDR3 protein: CASSLRHQGQPQHF; CDR3 DNA: TGTGCCAGCAGTTTGAGGCATCAGGGTCAGCCCCAGCATTTT
J gene: TRBJ2-1; D gene: -; clone size: -; V gene: TRBV24-1; CDR3 protein: CATSDREPQERQFF; CDR3 DNA: TGTGCCACCAGTGATAGAGAACCGCAGGAACGACAGTTCTTC
J gene: TRBJ2-3; D gene: TRBD2; clone size: -; V gene: TRBV7-3; CDR3 protein: CASSEIGVPSGRARPDTQYF; CDR3 DNA: TGTGCCAGCAGTGAAATAGGGGTACCTAGCGGGAGGGCCCGGCCAGATACGCAGTATTTT
J gene: TRBJ2-1; D gene: TRBD2; clone size: -; V gene: TRBV19; CDR3 protein: CASSIIAGGINEQFF; CDR3 DNA: TGTGCCAGTAGTATCATAGCGGGAGGGATCAATGAGCAGTTCTTC
J gene: TRBJ1-6; D gene: -; clone size: -; V gene: TRBV5-6; CDR3 protein: CASSFASTGSYNSPLHF; CDR3 DNA: TGTGCCAGCAGCTTTGCCAGTACGGGCTCCTATAATTCACCCCTCCACTTT
J gene: TRBJ2-1; D gene: -; clone size: -; V gene: TRBV5-1; CDR3 protein: CASKGGTDLSYNEQFF; CDR3 DNA: TGCGCCAGCAAGGGCGGGACGGATCTCTCCTACAATGAGCAGTTCTTC
J gene: TRBJ1-1; D gene: -; clone size: -; V gene: TRBV4-3; CDR3 protein: CASSQDPPGQLTEAFF; CDR3 DNA: TGCGCCAGCAGCCAAGATCCCCCTGGACAGTTAACCGAAGCTTTCTTT
J gene: TRBJ2-1; D gene: -; clone size: -; V gene: TRBV5-1; CDR3 protein: CASSFRSPSYNEQFF; CDR3 DNA: TGCGCCAGCAGTTTCCGGAGCCCCTCCTACAATGAGCAGTTCTTC
J gene: TRBJ1-1; D gene: -; clone size: -; V gene: TRBV18; CDR3 protein: CASLQTSVLSEAFF; CDR3 DNA: TGTGCCAGCCTCCAGACATCTGTTCTTTCTGAAGCTTTCTTT
J gene: TRBJ2-7; D gene: -; clone size: -; V gene: TRBV19; CDR3 protein: CASSRGGVVYEQYF; CDR3 DNA: TGTGCCAGTAGTAGAGGCGGGGTCGTCTACGAGCAGTACTTC
J gene: TRBJ1-2; D gene: TRBD1; clone size: -; V gene: TRBV4-1; CDR3 protein: CASRHRDRVSSGYTF; CDR3 DNA: TGCGCCAGCAGGCACCGGGACAGGGTTTCATCTGGCTACACCTTC
J gene: TRBJ1-4; D gene: -; clone size: -; V gene: TRBV2; CDR3 protein: CARGTGGEKLFF; CDR3 DNA: TGTGCCAGAGGGACGGGGGGCGAAAAACTGTTTTTT
J gene: TRBJ1-4; D gene: -; clone size: -; V gene: TRBV6-6; CDR3 protein: CASSFIGGSEKLFF; CDR3 DNA: TGTGCCAGCAGTTTTATCGGGGGAAGTGAAAAACTGTTTTTT
J gene: TRBJ2-3; D gene: TRBD2; clone size: -; V gene: TRBV2; CDR3 protein: CASTSGMSSTDTQYF; CDR3 DNA: TGTGCCAGCACTAGCGGGATGTCTAGCACAGATACGCAGTATTTT
J gene: TRBJ2-7; D gene: -; clone size: once; V gene: TRBV9; CDR3 protein: CASSVVGGAYEQYF; CDR3 DNA: TGTGCCAGCAGCGTAGTAGGGGGGGCCTACGAGCAGTACTTC
J gene: TRBJ2-2; D gene: -; clone size: -; V gene: TRBV25-1; CDR3 protein: CASSDQDYSNTGELFF; CDR3 DNA: TGTGCCAGCAGTGACCAGGACTATTCGAACACCGGGGAGCTGTTTTTT
J gene: TRBJ1-1; D gene: -; clone size: -; V gene: TRBV19; CDR3 protein: CASSIRGPSGNTEAFF; CDR3 DNA: TGTGCCAGTAGTATCAGGGGCCCGTCGGGGAACACTGAAGCTTTCTTT